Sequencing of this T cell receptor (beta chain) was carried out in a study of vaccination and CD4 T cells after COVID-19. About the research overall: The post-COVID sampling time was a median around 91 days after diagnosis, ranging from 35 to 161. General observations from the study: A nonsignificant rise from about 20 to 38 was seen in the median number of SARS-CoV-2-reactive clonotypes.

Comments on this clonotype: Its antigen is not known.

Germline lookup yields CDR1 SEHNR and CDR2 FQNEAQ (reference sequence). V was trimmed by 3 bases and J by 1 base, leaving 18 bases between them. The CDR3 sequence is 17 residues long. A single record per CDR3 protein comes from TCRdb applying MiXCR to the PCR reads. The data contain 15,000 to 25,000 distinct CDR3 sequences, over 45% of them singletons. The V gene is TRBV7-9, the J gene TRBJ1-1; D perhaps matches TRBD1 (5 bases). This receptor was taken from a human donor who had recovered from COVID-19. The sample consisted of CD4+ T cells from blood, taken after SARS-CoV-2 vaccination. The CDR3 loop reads CASSLRGRQKSNTEAFF. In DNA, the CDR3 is TGTGCCAGCAGCTTGCGGGGTCGACAGAAATCGAACACTGAAGCTTTCTTT.